A selection of T cell receptor beta chains follows, all from one sample in a study of blood T cell repertoires in COVID-19. Generated by immunoSEQ multiplex PCR, the TCRdb table keeps only in-frame clones and is missing some. Of around 86,000 clones in the sample, about 85% were seen once. The sample taken for sequencing was peripheral blood. The origin of the receptors is a human donor in a cohort sampled during active COVID-19. Each CDR3 is given with its conserved first and last residue. D genes are given only for firm matches. The size field is filled for only some rows; it gives once, few, many or a size class.

length,size,D,V,J,CDR3,DNA
13,NA,TRBD1,TRBV11-2,TRBJ2-7,CASSLIGDSEQYF,TGTGCCAGCAGCTTAATAGGGGACAGCGAGCAGTACTTC
13,NA,TRBD2,TRBV7-3,TRBJ2-1,CASSWGGVDEQFF,TGTGCCAGCAGCTGGGGAGGGGTCGATGAGCAGTTCTTC
13,NA,NA,TRBV6-4,TRBJ2-5,CASSDGPRGTQYF,TGTGCCAGCAGTGACGGGCCCCGTGGGACCCAGTACTTC
16,NA,NA,TRBV5-1,TRBJ2-3,CASSLRRGASTDTQYF,TGCGCCAGCAGCTTGAGGCGGGGCGCTAGCACAGATACGCAGTATTTT
16,NA,NA,TRBV18,TRBJ2-7,CASSPERGLSSYEQYF,TGTGCCAGCTCACCCGAACGGGGTCTGAGCTCCTACGAGCAGTACTTC
14,NA,NA,TRBV14,TRBJ2-3,CASSQDDRWGTQYF,TGTGCCAGCAGCCAAGATGACAGGTGGGGTACGCAGTATTTT
14,once,NA,TRBV10-2,TRBJ2-1,CASSERPMYNEQFF,TGCGCCAGCAGTGAGCGTCCTATGTACAATGAGCAGTTCTTC
17,NA,TRBD1,TRBV4-2,TRBJ1-5,CASSQDLTQGGNQPQHF,TGTGCCAGCAGCCAAGATTTGACGCAGGGGGGCAATCAGCCCCAGCATTTT
14,NA,TRBD1,TRBV4-1,TRBJ1-1,CASSLGQGNTEAFF,TGCGCCAGCAGCCTGGGACAGGGGAACACTGAAGCTTTCTTT
14,NA,TRBD1,TRBV7-8,TRBJ1-1,CASSVTGGNTEAFF,TGTGCCAGCAGCGTAACAGGGGGGAACACTGAAGCTTTCTTT
13,once,NA,TRBV12-3/TRBV12-4,TRBJ1-1,CASSLEFATEAFF,TGTGCCAGCAGTTTAGAGTTTGCCACTGAAGCCTTCTTT
12,few,NA,TRBV6-2/TRBV6-3,TRBJ2-7,CASSRLSSRKYF,TGTGCCAGCAGTCGCCTCTCGTCTAGGAAGTACTTC
17,NA,TRBD2,TRBV30,TRBJ2-1,CAWSEGLAGGRGNEQFF,TGTGCCTGGAGCGAAGGACTAGCGGGAGGTAGGGGCAATGAGCAGTTCTTC
16,NA,TRBD1,TRBV6-2/TRBV6-3,TRBJ1-4,CASSYGDRELGEKLFF,TGTGCCAGCAGTTACGGGGACAGGGAACTAGGGGAAAAACTGTTTTTT
15,NA,NA,TRBV30,TRBJ2-7,CAWCGTGGGLYEQYF,TGTGCCTGGTGTGGGACTGGGGGGGGGCTATACGAGCAGTACTTC
17,once,TRBD2,TRBV7-9,TRBJ2-3,CASSAHRTRSSTDTQYF,TGTGCCAGCAGCGCACACCGGACTAGGTCTAGCACAGATACGCAGTATTTT
16,NA,NA,TRBV3-1/TRBV3-2,TRBJ2-7,CASSQDGAVSSYEQYF,TGTGCCAGCAGCCAAGATGGAGCAGTGAGCTCCTACGAGCAGTACTTC
15,NA,NA,TRBV18,TRBJ2-1,CASSTGFEAYNEQFF,TGTGCCAGCTCAACGGGTTTTGAGGCCTACAATGAGCAGTTCTTC
14,NA,NA,TRBV18,TRBJ1-5,CASSPQSGIQPQHF,TGTGCCAGCTCACCACAATCGGGGATTCAGCCCCAGCATTTT
15,NA,NA,TRBV7-8,TRBJ1-5,CASSLGGGSGQPQHF,TGTGCCAGCAGCCTAGGGGGAGGGTCAGGACAGCCCCAGCATTTT
17,NA,NA,TRBV6-4,TRBJ2-7,CASSDSPLAVWRYEQYF,TGTGCCAGCAGTGACTCCCCCTTAGCGGTCTGGAGATACGAGCAGTACTTC
14,NA,TRBD1,TRBV5-1,TRBJ2-7,CASSSPGQGDEQYF,TGCGCCAGCAGCTCGCCGGGACAGGGCGACGAGCAGTACTTC
16,NA,TRBD2,TRBV7-2,TRBJ2-3,CASSSGLAGKADTQYF,TGTGCCAGCAGCTCGGGACTAGCGGGGAAGGCAGATACGCAGTATTTT
15,NA,TRBD2,TRBV7-2,TRBJ2-7,CASSLRAGGDYEQYF,TGTGCCAGCAGCTTACGGGCGGGGGGGGACTACGAGCAGTACTTC
15,NA,NA,TRBV18,TRBJ2-2,CASSPGGPVTGELFF,TGTGCCAGCTCACCGGGGGGGCCGGTCACCGGGGAGCTGTTTTTT
13,NA,NA,TRBV19,TRBJ1-3,CASITGGGNTIYF,TGTGCCAGTATAACGGGAGGCGGAAACACCATATATTTT
15,NA,TRBD1,TRBV7-9,TRBJ1-2,CASSYRDRAREGYTF,TGTGCCAGCAGCTATCGGGACAGGGCTAGGGAGGGCTACACCTTC
15,NA,TRBD1,TRBV6-6,TRBJ2-7,CASSSPERGQNEQYF,TGTGCCAGCAGTTCGCCCGAGAGGGGGCAAAACGAGCAGTACTTC
12,NA,NA,TRBV6-5,TRBJ1-2,CASTLSNYGYTF,TGTGCCAGCACCCTTTCTAACTATGGCTACACCTTC
15,NA,NA,TRBV4-3,TRBJ2-7,CASSREHQSRYEQYF,TGCGCCAGCAGCCGAGAACATCAGTCCCGATACGAGCAGTACTTC
16,once,TRBD2,TRBV6-1,TRBJ2-3,CASSEAGLAGADTQYF,TGTGCCAGCAGTGAAGCGGGACTAGCGGGAGCTGATACGCAGTATTTT
16,NA,NA,TRBV3-1/TRBV3-2,TRBJ1-2,CASSHTAGTDNYGYTF,TGTGCCAGCAGCCATACCGCGGGGACGGATAACTATGGCTACACCTTC
12,NA,NA,TRBV11-2,TRBJ1-3,CASSPPGNTIYF,TGTGCCAGCAGCCCCCCCGGTAACACCATATATTTT
14,NA,NA,TRBV7-3,TRBJ2-7,CASSLAGRPHEQYF,TGTGCCAGCAGCTTAGCCGGCAGGCCCCACGAGCAGTACTTC
13,NA,NA,TRBV7-9,TRBJ2-5,CASSSTDQETQYF,TGTGCCAGCAGCTCTACCGATCAAGAGACCCAGTACTTC
13,NA,TRBD1,TRBV9,TRBJ1-2,CASRADRDDGYTF,TGTGCCAGCAGAGCGGACAGGGACGATGGCTACACCTTC
13,NA,NA,TRBV6-5,TRBJ1-2,CASSVSGMDGYTF,TGTGCCAGCAGCGTTTCAGGGATGGATGGCTACACCTTC
14,NA,NA,TRBV27,TRBJ1-3,CASSFGGSGNTIYF,TGTGCCAGCAGTTTCGGGGGCTCTGGAAACACCATATATTTT
14,few,TRBD2,TRBV9,TRBJ2-3,CASSTAGSTDTQYF,TGTGCCAGCAGCACAGCGGGAAGCACAGATACGCAGTATTTT
16,NA,NA,TRBV12-5,TRBJ1-4,CASGSNIGDFNEKLFF,TGTGCTAGTGGTTCAAATATCGGGGACTTTAATGAAAAACTGTTTTTT
14,NA,TRBD1,TRBV29-1,TRBJ1-5,CSASDRGRNQPQHF,TGCAGCGCCTCGGACAGGGGGCGTAATCAGCCCCAGCATTTT